The T cell receptor beta chain described here comes from a study of early T cells in non-severe SARS-CoV-2 infection. The V and J ends lost 2 bases and 2 bases respectively, with 12 bases between them. The CDR3 is 15 amino acids. TCRdb reanalysed the 5' RACE reads using MiXCR and keeps one entry per CDR3 protein. The sample has tens of thousands of distinct CDR3 sequences, over 10% seen once. A few counts support this clonotype. The chain employs TRBV12-3 or TRBV12-4 and TRBJ2-5; D uncertain. The TCR originated in an adult who was a healthcare worker with PCR-confirmed SARS-CoV-2 infection or an uninfected control (not recorded which). Input material: whole blood. The CDR3 DNA follows: TGTGCCAGCAGTTTAACCCGATGGTTTCAAGAGACCCAGTACTTC. Translating it yields CASSLTRWFQETQYF.